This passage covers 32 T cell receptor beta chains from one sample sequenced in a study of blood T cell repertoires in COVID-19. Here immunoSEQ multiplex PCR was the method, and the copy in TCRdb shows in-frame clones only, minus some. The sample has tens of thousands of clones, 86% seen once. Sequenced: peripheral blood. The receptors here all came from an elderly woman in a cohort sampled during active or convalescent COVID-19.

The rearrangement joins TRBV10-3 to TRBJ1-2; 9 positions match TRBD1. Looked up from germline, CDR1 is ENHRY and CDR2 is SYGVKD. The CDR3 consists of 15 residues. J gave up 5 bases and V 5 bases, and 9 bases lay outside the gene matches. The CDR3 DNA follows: TGTGCCATCAGTCCGGGACAGGGTAGTGGGTATGGCTACACCTTC. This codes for CAISPGQGSGYGYTF.

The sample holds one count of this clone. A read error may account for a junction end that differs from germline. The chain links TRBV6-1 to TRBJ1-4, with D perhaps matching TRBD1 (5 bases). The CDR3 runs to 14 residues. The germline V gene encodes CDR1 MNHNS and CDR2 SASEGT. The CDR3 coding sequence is TGTGCCAGTAGTGACCAGGGAAGGGGTGAAAAACTGTTTTTT. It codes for CASSDQGRGEKLFF.

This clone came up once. The CDR3 DNA reads TGTGCCAGCAGCTTAGGTTCCCTCTCCTACAATGAGCAGTTCTTC. Protein sequence: CASSLGSLSYNEQFF. The chain is built from TRBV7-9 and TRBJ2-1; D is ambiguous. Trimming removed 1 base at V and 0 bases at J, with 7 bases between. The germline gives CDR1 SEHNR, CDR2 FQNEAQ (reference sequence). The CDR3 consists of 15 residues.

The CDR3 reads CASSPDRGQETQYF. CDR3 in DNA: TGTGCCAGCAGCCCAGACAGGGGACAAGAGACCCAGTACTTC. The chain couples TRBV7-2 to TRBJ2-5, with 8 positions matching TRBD1. V lost 5 bases to trimming and J lost 2 bases; unmatched junction nucleotides: 4. The CDR3 extends over 14 amino acids. The germline V gene encodes CDR1 SGHTA and CDR2 FQGNSA. Filled out from reference TRBV7-2 and TRBJ2-5, the complete variable domain reads GAGVSQSPSNKVTEKGKDVELRCDPISGHTALYWYRQSLGQGLEFLIYFQGNSAPDKSGLPSDRFSAERTGGSVSTLTIQRTQQEDSAVYLCASSPDRGQETQYFGPGTRLLVL.

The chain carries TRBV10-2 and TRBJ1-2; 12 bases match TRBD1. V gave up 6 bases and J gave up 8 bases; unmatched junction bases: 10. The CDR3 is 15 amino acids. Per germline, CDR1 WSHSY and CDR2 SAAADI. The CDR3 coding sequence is TGCGCCAGCAGCGCTCCGACCGGGACAGGGGGCGGCTACACCTTC. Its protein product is CASSAPTGTGGGYTF.

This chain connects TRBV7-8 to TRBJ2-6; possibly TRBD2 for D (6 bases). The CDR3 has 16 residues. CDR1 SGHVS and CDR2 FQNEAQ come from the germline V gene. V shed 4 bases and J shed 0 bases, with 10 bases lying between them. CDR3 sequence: CASSSWRASGANVLTF. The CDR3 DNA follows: TGTGCCAGCAGCTCGTGGAGGGCCTCTGGGGCCAACGTCCTGACTTTC.

The CDR3 loop is CASSQISGRGYNEQFF. DNA for the CDR3: TGCGCCAGCAGCCAAATTAGCGGGAGAGGCTACAATGAGCAGTTCTTC. V usage is TRBV4-1 and J usage is TRBJ2-1, with 9 bases identical to TRBD2. CDR3 size: 16 residues. CDR1 is MGHRA and CDR2 is YSYEKL in the germline V gene. The V segment lost 2 bases and the J segment 3 bases; nucleotides outside the gene matches: 5.

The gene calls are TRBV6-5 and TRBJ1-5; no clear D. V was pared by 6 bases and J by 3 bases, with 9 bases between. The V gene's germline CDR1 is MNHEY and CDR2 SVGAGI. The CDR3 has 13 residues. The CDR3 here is CASRRGINQPQHF. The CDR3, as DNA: TGTGCCAGCAGACGGGGTATCAATCAGCCCCAGCATTTT.

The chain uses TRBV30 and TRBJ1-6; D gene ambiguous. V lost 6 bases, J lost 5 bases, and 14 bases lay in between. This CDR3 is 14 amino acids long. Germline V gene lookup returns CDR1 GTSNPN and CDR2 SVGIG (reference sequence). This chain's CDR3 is CACQRRTDNSPLHF. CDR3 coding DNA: TGTGCCTGTCAAAGGAGGACTGATAATTCACCCCTCCACTTT.

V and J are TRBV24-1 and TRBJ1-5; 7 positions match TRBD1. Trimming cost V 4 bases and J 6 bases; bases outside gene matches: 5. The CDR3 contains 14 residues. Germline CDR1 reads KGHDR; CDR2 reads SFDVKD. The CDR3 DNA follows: TGTGCCACCAGTGACGAGGGGGCAGTTCAGCCCCAGCATTTT. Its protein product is CATSDEGAVQPQHF.

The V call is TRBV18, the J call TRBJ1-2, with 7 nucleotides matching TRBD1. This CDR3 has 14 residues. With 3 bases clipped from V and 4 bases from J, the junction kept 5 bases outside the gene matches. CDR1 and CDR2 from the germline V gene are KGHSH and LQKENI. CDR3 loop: CASSPDRVLYGYTF. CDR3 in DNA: TGTGCCAGCTCACCTGACAGGGTTCTCTATGGCTACACCTTC.

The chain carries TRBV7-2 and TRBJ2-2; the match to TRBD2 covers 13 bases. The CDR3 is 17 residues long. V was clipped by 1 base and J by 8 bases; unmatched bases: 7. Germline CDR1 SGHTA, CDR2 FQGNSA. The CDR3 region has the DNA TGTGCCAGCAGCTTAGGCGGACTAGCGGGAGTTGCTGGGGAGCTGTTTTTT. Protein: CASSLGGLAGVAGELFF. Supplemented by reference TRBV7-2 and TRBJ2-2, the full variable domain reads GAGVSQSPSNKVTEKGKDVELRCDPISGHTALYWYRQSLGQGLEFLIYFQGNSAPDKSGLPSDRFSAERTGGSVSTLTIQRTQQEDSAVYLCASSLGGLAGVAGELFFGEGSRLTVL.

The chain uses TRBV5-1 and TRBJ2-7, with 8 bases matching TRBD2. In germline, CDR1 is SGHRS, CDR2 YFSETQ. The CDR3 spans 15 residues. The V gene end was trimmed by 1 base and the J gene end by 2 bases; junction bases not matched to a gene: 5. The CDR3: CASSLSGSGTYEQYV. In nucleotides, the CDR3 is TGCGCCAGCAGCTTGTCCGGTAGCGGGACCTACGAGCAGTACGTC.

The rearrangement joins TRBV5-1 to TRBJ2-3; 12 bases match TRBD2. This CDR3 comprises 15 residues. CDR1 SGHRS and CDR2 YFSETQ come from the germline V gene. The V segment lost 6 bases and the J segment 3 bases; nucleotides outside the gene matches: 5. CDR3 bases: TGCGCCAGCAACAAACTAGCGGGAGGAACAGATACGCAGTATTTT. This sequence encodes CASNKLAGGTDTQYF.

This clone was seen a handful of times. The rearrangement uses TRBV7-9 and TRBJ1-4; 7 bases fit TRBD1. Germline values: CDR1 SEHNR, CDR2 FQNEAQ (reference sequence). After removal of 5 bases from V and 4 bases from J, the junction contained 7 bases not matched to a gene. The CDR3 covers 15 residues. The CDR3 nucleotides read TGTGCCAGCAGCCCGGGACAGAACTTTAATGAAAAACTGTTTTTT. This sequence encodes CASSPGQNFNEKLFF.

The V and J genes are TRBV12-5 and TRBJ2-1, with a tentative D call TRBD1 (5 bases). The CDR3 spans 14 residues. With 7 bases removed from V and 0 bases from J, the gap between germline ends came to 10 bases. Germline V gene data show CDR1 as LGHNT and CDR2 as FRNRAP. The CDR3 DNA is TGTGCTAGTGCACAGGATAGCTCCTACAATGAGCAGTTCTTC. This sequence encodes CASAQDSSYNEQFF.

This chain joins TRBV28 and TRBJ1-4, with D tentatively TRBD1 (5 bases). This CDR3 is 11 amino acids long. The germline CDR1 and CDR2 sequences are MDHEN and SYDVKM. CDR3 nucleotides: TGTGCAACGACAGAGAATGAAAAACTGTTTTTT. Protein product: CATTENEKLFF.

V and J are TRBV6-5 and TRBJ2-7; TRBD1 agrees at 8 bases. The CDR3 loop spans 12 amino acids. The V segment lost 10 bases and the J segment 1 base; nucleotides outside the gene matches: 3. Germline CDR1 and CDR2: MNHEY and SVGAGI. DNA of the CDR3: TGTGCCATCAGGACAGGGTCCTACGAGCAGTACTTC. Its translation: CAIRTGSYEQYF.

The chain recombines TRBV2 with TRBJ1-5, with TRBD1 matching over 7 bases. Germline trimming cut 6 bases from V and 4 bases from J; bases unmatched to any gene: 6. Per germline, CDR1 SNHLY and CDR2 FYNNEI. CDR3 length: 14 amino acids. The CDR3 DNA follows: TGTGCCAGCAGACCCGACAGGGAAAATCAGCCCCAGCATTTT. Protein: CASRPDRENQPQHF. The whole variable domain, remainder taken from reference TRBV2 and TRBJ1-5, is EPEVTQTPSHQVTQMGQEVILRCVPISNHLYFYWYRQILGQKVEFLVSFYNNEISEKSEIFDDQFSVERPDGSNFTLKIRSTKLEDSAMYFCASRPDRENQPQHFGDGTRLSIL.

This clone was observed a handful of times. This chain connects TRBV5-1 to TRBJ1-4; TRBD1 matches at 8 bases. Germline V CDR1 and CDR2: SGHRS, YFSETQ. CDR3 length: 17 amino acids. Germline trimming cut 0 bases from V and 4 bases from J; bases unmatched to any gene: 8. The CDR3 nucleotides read TGCGCCAGCAGCTTGGGGACTGGACAGGGAAATAATGAAAAACTGTTTTTT. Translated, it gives CASSLGTGQGNNEKLFF.

CDR3 protein: CASSSGRDRTDTQYF. CDR3 bases: TGTGCCAGCAGCTCCGGGCGGGATAGAACAGATACGCAGTATTTT. This chain connects TRBV5-4 to TRBJ2-3; possibly TRBD2 for D (6 bases). Germline lookup yields CDR1 SGHNT and CDR2 YYREEE (reference sequence). V was cut by 3 bases and J by 3 bases, with 14 bases left in between. CDR3 length: 15 residues.

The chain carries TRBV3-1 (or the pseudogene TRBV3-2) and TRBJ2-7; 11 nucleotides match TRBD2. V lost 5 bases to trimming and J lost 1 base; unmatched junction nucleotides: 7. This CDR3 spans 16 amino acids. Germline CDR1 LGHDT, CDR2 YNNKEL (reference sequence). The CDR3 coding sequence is TGTGCCAGCAGCAAAACCGGGACTAGCGGTTCCTACGAGCAGTACTTC. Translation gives CASSKTGTSGSYEQYF.

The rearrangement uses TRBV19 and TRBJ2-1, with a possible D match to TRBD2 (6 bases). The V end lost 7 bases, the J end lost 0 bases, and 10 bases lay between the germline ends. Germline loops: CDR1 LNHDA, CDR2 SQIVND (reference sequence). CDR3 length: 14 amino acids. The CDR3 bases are TGTGCCAGTATGGAGGGGAGCTCCTACAATGAGCAGTTCTTC. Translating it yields CASMEGSSYNEQFF.

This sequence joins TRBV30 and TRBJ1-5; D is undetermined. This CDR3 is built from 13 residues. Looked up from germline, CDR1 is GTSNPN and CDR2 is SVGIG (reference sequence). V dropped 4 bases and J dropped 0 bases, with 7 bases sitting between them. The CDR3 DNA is TGTGCCTGGAACAGAGATAGCAATCAGCCCCAGCATTTT. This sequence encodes CAWNRDSNQPQHF.

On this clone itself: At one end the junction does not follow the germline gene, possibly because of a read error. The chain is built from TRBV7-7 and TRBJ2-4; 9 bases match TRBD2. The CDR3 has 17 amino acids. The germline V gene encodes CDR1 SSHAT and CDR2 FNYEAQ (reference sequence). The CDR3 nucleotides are TGTGCTAGCAGAGGTGTGGCCGCGGGAGGGGCCAAAAACATTCAGTACTTC. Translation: CASRGVAAGGAKNIQYF.

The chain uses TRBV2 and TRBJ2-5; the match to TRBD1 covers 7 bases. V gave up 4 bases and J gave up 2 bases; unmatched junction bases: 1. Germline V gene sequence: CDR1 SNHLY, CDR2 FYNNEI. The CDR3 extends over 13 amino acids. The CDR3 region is CASSGTGQETQYF. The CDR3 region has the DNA TGTGCCAGCAGTGGGACAGGACAAGAGACCCAGTACTTC.

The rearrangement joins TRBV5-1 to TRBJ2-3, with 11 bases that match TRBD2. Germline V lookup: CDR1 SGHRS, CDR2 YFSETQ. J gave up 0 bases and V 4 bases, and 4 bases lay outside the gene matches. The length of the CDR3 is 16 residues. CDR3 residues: CASSILAGGSTDTQYF. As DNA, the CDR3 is TGCGCCAGCAGCATCCTAGCGGGAGGTAGCACAGATACGCAGTATTTT.

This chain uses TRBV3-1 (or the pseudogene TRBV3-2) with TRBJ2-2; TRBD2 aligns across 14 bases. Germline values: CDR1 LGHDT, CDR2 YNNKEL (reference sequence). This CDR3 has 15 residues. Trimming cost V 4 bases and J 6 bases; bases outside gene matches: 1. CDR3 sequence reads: CASSPGLAGAGELFF. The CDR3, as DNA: TGTGCCAGCAGCCCGGGACTAGCGGGAGCCGGGGAGCTGTTTTTT.

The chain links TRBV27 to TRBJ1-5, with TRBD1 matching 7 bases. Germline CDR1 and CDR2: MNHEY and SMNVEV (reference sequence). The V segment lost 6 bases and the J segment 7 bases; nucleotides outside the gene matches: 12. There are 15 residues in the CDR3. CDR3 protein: CASSPQDRVHQPQHF. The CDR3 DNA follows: TGTGCCAGCAGCCCTCAAGACAGGGTACACCAGCCCCAGCATTTT.

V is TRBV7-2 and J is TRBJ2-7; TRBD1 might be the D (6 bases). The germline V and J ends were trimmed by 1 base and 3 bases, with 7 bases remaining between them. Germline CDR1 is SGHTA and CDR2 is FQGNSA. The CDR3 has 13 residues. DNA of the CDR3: TGTGCCAGCAGCTTAGGAGGGGGCTACGAGCAGTACTTC. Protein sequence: CASSLGGGYEQYF. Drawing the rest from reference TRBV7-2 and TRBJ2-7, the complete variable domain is GAGVSQSPSNKVTEKGKDVELRCDPISGHTALYWYRQSLGQGLEFLIYFQGNSAPDKSGLPSDRFSAERTGGSVSTLTIQRTQQEDSAVYLCASSLGGGYEQYFGPGTRLTVT.

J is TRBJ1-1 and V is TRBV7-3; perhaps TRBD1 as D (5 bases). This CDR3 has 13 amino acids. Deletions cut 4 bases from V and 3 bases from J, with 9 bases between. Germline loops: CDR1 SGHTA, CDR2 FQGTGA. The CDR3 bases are TGTGCCAGCAGCTCCGCAGGGCACACTGAAGCTTTCTTT. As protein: CASSSAGHTEAFF.

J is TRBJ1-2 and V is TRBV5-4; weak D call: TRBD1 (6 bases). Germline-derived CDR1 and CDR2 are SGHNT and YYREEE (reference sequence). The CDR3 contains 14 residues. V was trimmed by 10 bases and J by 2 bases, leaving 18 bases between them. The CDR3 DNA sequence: TGTGCCGCCAAACCGGGGAGGGGGAACTATGGCTACACCTTC. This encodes CAAKPGRGNYGYTF.